The 26 T cell receptor beta chains below come from one sample, sequenced in a study of blood T cell repertoires in COVID-19. Sequenced by immunoSEQ multiplex PCR; TCRdb stores in-frame clones only, minus some. The data show hundreds of thousands of clones, 88% seen once. The sequenced material came from peripheral blood. The receptor source for this set is a woman in her twenties or thirties who had recovered from COVID-19.

The V gene is TRBV9, the J gene TRBJ2-1; no clear D gene. V was trimmed by 2 bases and J by 7 bases, leaving 13 bases between them. The CDR3 covers 14 residues. Germline V gene lookup returns CDR1 SGDLS and CDR2 YYNGEE. The CDR3 bases are TGTGCCAGCAGCGTTCAATTCCTTACAAATGAGCAGTTCTTC. Translation: CASSVQFLTNEQFF.

V usage is TRBV6-1 and J usage is TRBJ1-2; 12 bases align to TRBD1. The germline V gene encodes CDR1 MNHNS and CDR2 SASEGT. This CDR3 comprises 19 residues. Trimming took 4 bases from V and 4 from J; bases not matched to a gene: 16. CDR3 DNA: TGTGCCAGCAGTGCTATTTCCGGGACAGGGGGCGTAATAGCCTATGGCTACACCTTC. Encoded protein: CASSAISGTGGVIAYGYTF.

Here the CDR3 DNA reads TGCGCCAGCAGCCAAGACCGGAATCAGGGTGAAGCTTTCTTT. It codes for CASSQDRNQGEAFF. The chain carries TRBV4-1 and TRBJ1-1, with D perhaps matching TRBD1 (5 bases). This CDR3 contains 14 residues. CDR1 is MGHRA, CDR2 YSYEKL, per germline. Trimming pared 0 bases from V and 7 bases from J, leaving 12 bases between.

The rearrangement joins TRBV6-5 to TRBJ1-4; D might be TRBD1 (5 bases). The CDR3 loop spans 15 amino acids. CDR1 MNHEY and CDR2 SVGAGI come from the germline V gene. Trimming removed 0 bases from V and 7 bases from J, with 12 bases in between. CDR3 in DNA: TGTGCCAGCAGTTACTCAGGGGCCGGGAGTGAAAAACTGTTTTTT. Translating gives CASSYSGAGSEKLFF.

This clone was seen more than once but under ten times. V is TRBV5-1 and J is TRBJ1-6, with D maybe TRBD1 (6 bases). Trimming cost V 4 bases and J 7 bases, with 12 bases left between them. Germline V gene lookup returns CDR1 SGHRS and CDR2 YFSETQ. The CDR3 covers 14 residues. This CDR3 is CASSPGHTNSPLHF. The CDR3 DNA is TGCGCCAGCAGCCCGGGACATACAAATTCACCCCTCCACTTT.

The chain has TRBV2 and TRBJ1-2, with TRBD1 as a possible D gene (5 bases). The CDR3 is made up of 12 amino acids. Trimming took off 7 bases at V and 4 bases at J, with 10 bases between the two ends. Germline values: CDR1 SNHLY, CDR2 FYNNEI. Here the CDR3 DNA reads TGTGCCAGCATCCCGGACACCTATGGCTACACCTTC. Residues: CASIPDTYGYTF.

The chain employs TRBV4-2 and TRBJ2-1; 7 positions match TRBD2. CDR3 length equals 17 residues. The V and J ends lost 4 bases and 4 bases, in that order; junction bases with no gene match: 13. Germline loops: CDR1 LGHNA, CDR2 YNFKEQ. CDR3 loop: CASSPRELAAYYNEQFF. As DNA, the CDR3 is TGTGCCAGCAGCCCTAGGGAGCTAGCGGCGTATTACAATGAGCAGTTCTTC.

The rearrangement joins TRBV3-1 (or the pseudogene TRBV3-2) to TRBJ1-6; D ambiguous. V lost 0 bases to trimming and J lost 12 bases, with 6 bases between them. Germline V gene lookup returns CDR1 LGHDT and CDR2 YNNKEL (reference sequence). The CDR3 is made up of 12 amino acids. CDR3 sequence reads: CASSQDARPLHF. In nucleotides, the CDR3 is TGTGCCAGCAGCCAAGACGCCAGACCCCTCCACTTT.

This clone was seen once. The chain employs TRBV9 and TRBJ2-3; 8 nucleotides align to TRBD1. V lost 0 bases to trimming and J lost 6 bases; unmatched junction nucleotides: 3. Germline V gene data show CDR1 as SGDLS and CDR2 as YYNGEE. The CDR3 sequence is 14 residues long. CDR3: CASSVGQGTDTQYF. The CDR3 DNA reads as TGTGCCAGCAGCGTAGGACAGGGGACTGATACGCAGTATTTT.

The chain uses TRBV6-2 or TRBV6-3 and TRBJ2-2, with 8 bases lining up with TRBD1. This CDR3 spans 17 amino acids. Looked up from germline, CDR1 is MNHEY and CDR2 is SVGEGT. Trimming took 2 bases from V and 5 from J; bases not matched to a gene: 10. The CDR3 DNA follows: TGTGCCAGCAGTTACCCAAGGACAGGGAGCAGGACCGGGGAGCTGTTTTTT. Translation: CASSYPRTGSRTGELFF.

This rearrangement joins TRBV28 to TRBJ1-5; no clear D gene. Germline V gene sequence: CDR1 MDHEN, CDR2 SYDVKM. The CDR3 contains 13 residues. V was shortened by 6 bases and J by 1 base, with 7 bases between the two germline ends. The CDR3 DNA sequence: TGTGCCAGCAGGGGCGGGAGCAATCAGCCCCAGCATTTT. As protein: CASRGGSNQPQHF.

The V call is TRBV4-1, the J call TRBJ2-2; 10 bases align to TRBD2. The V gene's germline CDR1 is MGHRA and CDR2 YSYEKL. The J segment lost 5 bases and the V segment lost 4 bases, leaving 7 bases of the junction unmatched. The CDR3 consists of 16 residues. The CDR3 loop reads CASSPALAGATGELFF. The CDR3 DNA reads TGCGCCAGCAGCCCCGCCCTAGCGGGGGCTACCGGGGAGCTGTTTTTT.

V is TRBV4-3 and J is TRBJ1-2; no firm D call. The germline gives CDR1 LGHNA, CDR2 YSLEER. Deletions cut 0 bases from V and 1 base from J, with 6 bases between. The CDR3 extends over 14 amino acids. As DNA, the CDR3 is TGCGCCAGCAGCCAAGACAGAATTAACTATGGCTACACCTTC. It translates to CASSQDRINYGYTF.

In this sample, this clone turned up a few times. CDR3 DNA: TGTGCCAGCAGCCCCTCTATACTTTATGGCTACACCTTC. Its protein is CASSPSILYGYTF. The chain employs TRBV6-6 and TRBJ1-2, with D hard to call. Trimming stripped 6 bases from V and 5 bases from J, with 13 bases between. There are 13 residues in the CDR3. Germline CDR1 is MNHNY and CDR2 is SVGAGI (reference sequence).

This chain connects TRBV2 to TRBJ2-3, with TRBD2 matching over 12 bases. The CDR3 is 16 amino acids. The ends lost 1 base at V and 6 bases at J; junction bases unmatched: 5. Germline V gives CDR1 SNHLY, CDR2 FYNNEI. The CDR3 DNA sequence: TGTGCCAGCAGTGAAGGGGCTAGCGGGGGGGCCGATACGCAGTATTTT. Translated, it gives CASSEGASGGADTQYF.

The chain is built from TRBV5-1 and TRBJ2-5, with TRBD2 identical over 13 bases. Germline V gene lookup returns CDR1 SGHRS and CDR2 YFSETQ. V lost 2 bases, J lost 5 bases, and 12 bases stayed unmatched. This CDR3 spans 18 amino acids. The CDR3 spells CASSFGLAGDPRYETQYF. CDR3 nucleotide sequence: TGCGCCAGCAGCTTTGGACTAGCGGGGGACCCGCGGTATGAGACCCAGTACTTC.

Only a few counts were recorded for this clone. CDR3 nucleotide sequence: TGCAGCGTCTCAAATGGGGCGTACACCGGGGAGCTGTTTTTT. Protein product: CSVSNGAYTGELFF. The chain links TRBV29-1 to TRBJ2-2; tentatively, D is TRBD1 (5 bases). Germline V gives CDR1 SQVTM, CDR2 ANQGSEA. The CDR3 sequence is 14 residues long. Trimming pared 6 bases from V and 3 bases from J, leaving 14 bases between.

The rearrangement links TRBV28 to TRBJ2-3; 12 bases map to TRBD2. The junction had 18 bases not matched to a gene; V was cut back by 4 bases and J by 1 base. Germline V gene sequence: CDR1 MDHEN, CDR2 SYDVKM. The CDR3 extends over 21 amino acids. CDR3 residues: CASSSTRLAGVTDGGTDTQYF. The CDR3 DNA is TGTGCCAGCAGTTCGACTAGACTAGCGGGGGTAACCGACGGGGGCACAGATACGCAGTATTTT.

This chain links TRBV5-4 with TRBJ1-4; the D gene is possibly TRBD1 (5 bases). This CDR3 is 15 amino acids long. The germline V gene has CDR1 SGHNT and CDR2 YYREEE (reference sequence). The germline V and J ends were trimmed by 1 base and 5 bases, with 12 bases remaining between them. The CDR3 DNA follows: TGTGCCAGCAGCTTGAACGGGGGAGGAAATGAAAAACTGTTTTTT. Its protein product is CASSLNGGGNEKLFF.

This clone has at least ten counts. The gene calls are TRBV7-9 and TRBJ1-6; tentatively, D is TRBD1 (5 bases). V dropped 1 base and J dropped 10 bases, with 11 bases sitting between them. Germline V gene lookup returns CDR1 SEHNR and CDR2 FQNEAQ (reference sequence). The CDR3 loop spans 14 amino acids. The CDR3 bases are TGTGCCAGCAGCTTAGGACAGTACGGCTCACCCCTCCACTTT. It translates to CASSLGQYGSPLHF.

The chain employs TRBV5-6 and TRBJ2-1; the match to TRBD2 covers 8 bases. The CDR3 length is 15 residues. J gave up 0 bases and V 1 base, and 0 bases lay outside the gene matches. Germline CDR1 and CDR2: SGHDT and YYEEEE. The CDR3 nucleotides are TGTGCCAGCAGCTTGCGGGGGGGCTCCTACAATGAGCAGTTCTTC. This encodes CASSLRGGSYNEQFF.

The CDR3 spells CASSDKGAWETQYF. In DNA, the CDR3 is TGTGCCAGCAGTGACAAAGGGGCATGGGAGACCCAGTACTTC. V is TRBV6-1 and J is TRBJ2-5; D may be TRBD1 (5 bases). V lost 3 bases and J 5 bases, leaving 13 bases between the germline ends. The germline gives CDR1 MNHNS, CDR2 SASEGT. The CDR3 contains 14 residues.

This chain uses TRBV19 with TRBJ1-6; D is undetermined. CDR1 LNHDA and CDR2 SQIVND come from the germline V gene (reference sequence). Trimming cost V 6 bases and J 7 bases, with 16 bases left between them. The CDR3 length is 15 residues. Here the CDR3 DNA reads TGTGCCAGTAGCCCCTCGGAAAGGAGAAATTCACCCCTCCACTTT. Its protein product is CASSPSERRNSPLHF.

The V call is TRBV7-2, the J call TRBJ2-7; D ambiguous. CDR3 length: 13 amino acids. The V and J ends lost 3 bases and 5 bases respectively, with 11 bases between them. Germline values: CDR1 SGHTA, CDR2 FQGNSA. The CDR3 DNA is TGTGCCAGCAGCTTCGTCCCCCTCGACGAGCAGTACTTC. Protein sequence: CASSFVPLDEQYF.

J is TRBJ1-1 and V is TRBV3-1 (or the pseudogene TRBV3-2), with D unresolved. The ends were cut back, 0 bases at V and 4 bases at J, with 12 bases in the middle. Germline CDR1 LGHDT, CDR2 YNNKEL (reference sequence). This CDR3 spans 15 amino acids. The CDR3 DNA is TGTGCCAGCAGCCAAGATGAGGTTCCGGGCACTGAAGCTTTCTTT. Its translation is CASSQDEVPGTEAFF.

This chain connects TRBV2 to TRBJ2-5; tentative D call: TRBD2 (5 bases). The CDR3 has 14 residues. V lost 1 base to trimming and J lost 2 bases, with 8 bases between them. Germline loops: CDR1 SNHLY, CDR2 FYNNEI. CDR3 sequence: CASSEDWRQETQYF. The DNA of the CDR3 is TGTGCCAGCAGTGAAGATTGGAGGCAAGAGACCCAGTACTTC.